The clone carrying this TCR beta chain was seen just once. Antigen: not known. The sample belongs to a study of T cell responses to AZD1222 COVID-19 vaccine. Overall study findings and caveats: Repertoire sampling was restricted to post-peak T cell response timepoints. Donor demographics were predominantly white British with a female majority; clonal diversity may be underestimated. Reports say nearly half of spike-specific TCRs go after unmutated variant regions. It was only a handful of AZD1222 recipients who were seropositive at baseline.

Data came from immunoSEQ multiplex PCR; TCRdb stores just in-frame clones and leaves some out. The table records roughly 130,000 clones, just over 85% of them present only once. Germline-derived CDR1 and CDR2 are SEHNR and FQNEAQ (reference sequence). The CDR3 consists of 15 residues. With 3 bases removed from V and 0 bases from J, the gap between germline ends came to 11 bases. The sequence was obtained from an adult in good health. The sample was peripheral blood, taken on day 0 of AZD1222 vaccination. J is TRBJ1-1 and V is TRBV7-9, with a tentative D call TRBD1 (6 bases). CDR3 region: CASSFYTGMNTEAFF. CDR3 coding DNA: TGTGCCAGCAGCTTCTATACAGGGATGAACACTGAAGCTTTCTTT.